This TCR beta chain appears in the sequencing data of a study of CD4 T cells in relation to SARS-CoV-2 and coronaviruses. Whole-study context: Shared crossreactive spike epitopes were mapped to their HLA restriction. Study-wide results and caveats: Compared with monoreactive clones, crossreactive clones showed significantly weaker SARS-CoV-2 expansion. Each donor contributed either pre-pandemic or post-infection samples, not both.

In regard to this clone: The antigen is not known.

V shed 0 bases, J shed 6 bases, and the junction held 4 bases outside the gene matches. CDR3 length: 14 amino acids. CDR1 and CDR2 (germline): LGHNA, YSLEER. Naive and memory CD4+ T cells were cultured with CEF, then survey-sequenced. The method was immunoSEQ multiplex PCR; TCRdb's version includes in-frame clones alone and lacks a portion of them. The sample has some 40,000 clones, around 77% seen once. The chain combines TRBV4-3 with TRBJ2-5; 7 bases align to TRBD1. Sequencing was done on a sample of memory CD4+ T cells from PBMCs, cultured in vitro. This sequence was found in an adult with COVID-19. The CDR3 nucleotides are TGCGCCAGCAGCCAAGATGCAGGGGGACAGACCCAGTACTTC. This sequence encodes CASSQDAGGQTQYF.